In this sample, the clone carrying this T cell receptor beta chain turned up a few times. The antigen is unknown. TCRdb analysed the 5' RACE reads with MiXCR anew, one entry per CDR3 protein. Counted here are 350,000 to 450,000 distinct CDR3 sequences, roughly 6.1% occurring once; the ten biggest clones make up 15%. This entry belongs to a study of T cells after yellow fever vaccination. Study in general: Fractions of limited cellularity were prepared by means of SMART-Seq v4 Ultra Low Input. Findings of the study overall: Booster samples showed a return of most primary-vaccination clones (around 95% CD4, approximately 85% CD8). There was a small share of clonotypes that showed up in both the CD4 and CD8 compartments.

Deletions cut 5 bases from V and 13 bases from J, with 18 bases between. CDR1 is MNHNS, CDR2 SASEGT, per germline. The CDR3 contains 14 residues. This TCR was recovered from a man younger than 45 who received the YFV17D yellow fever vaccine. This material consisted of PBMCs, taken 5 days after the yellow fever booster vaccination. The genes are TRBV6-1 and TRBJ1-6; D gene uncertain. The DNA for the CDR3 is TGTGCCAGCAGTCCAACACAGACGATTTCGCCCCTCCACTTT. It encodes CASSPTQTISPLHF.